This TCR beta chain was sequenced in a study of T cell responses to AZD1222 COVID-19 vaccine. At the level of the study: Second-dose timings of about 4 or about 12 weeks were pooled.

Germline V gene sequence: CDR1 LNHDA, CDR2 SQIVND (reference sequence). V was clipped by 7 bases and J by 4 bases; unmatched bases: 3. The CDR3 sequence is 14 residues long. Profiling relied on immunoSEQ multiplex PCR, and the TCRdb table lists in-frame clones only, not all of them. The data show about 130,000 clones, just over 85% seen once. Whole-study results and caveats: Repertoire samples came only from after the peak T cell response. Close to half of spike-specific TCRs reportedly recognize unmutated variant regions. Most donors were white British, females outnumbered males, and clonal diversity was possibly underestimated.

A word on this clone: Antigen: not known.

Sequences were derived from peripheral blood, sampled on day 0 of AZD1222 vaccination. V and J are TRBV19 and TRBJ2-2; 10 nucleotides align to TRBD1. This TCR derives from an adult in good health. This CDR3 reads CASIGTGVTGELFF. The CDR3 nucleotides read TGTGCCAGTATTGGGACAGGGGTCACCGGGGAGCTGTTTTTT. Based on the CDR3 plus reference TRBV19 and TRBJ2-2, the full variable domain is DGGITQSPKYLFRKEGQNVTLSCEQNLNHDAMYWYRQDPGQGLRLIYYSQIVNDFQKGDIAEGYSVSREKKESFPLTVTSAQKNPTAFYLCASIGTGVTGELFFGEGSRLTVL.